These T cell receptor beta chains were read from a single sample in a study of T cells in tumors after PD-1 blockade. Sequenced by immunoSEQ multiplex PCR; TCRdb stores in-frame clones only, minus some. The table has 30,000 to 35,000 clones, around 73% seen once. Sequencing was performed on PBMCs, taken after anti-PD-1 treatment. The receptors here all came from a human donor with basal cell carcinoma. Both conserved end residues are part of each CDR3. D genes are given only for firm matches. Some rows have no size entry. The others give once, few or many, or a class for an expanded clone.

-	-	TRBV12-5	TRBJ2-1	TGTGCTAGTGGTTTGGCAAGGAGCTCCTACAATGAGCAGTTCTTC	CASGLARSSYNEQFF
-	once	TRBV10-3	TRBJ2-1	TGTGCCATCGGCAGGGAAGCGACCAGCAATGAGCAGTTCTTC	CAIGREATSNEQFF
-	-	TRBV5-6	TRBJ1-2	TGTGCCAGCAGCCTCCTGACAGGAGGGAGCGGGGGCTACACCTTC	CASSLLTGGSGGYTF
-	-	TRBV3-1/TRBV3-2	TRBJ1-2	TGTGCCAGCAGCCAATGGGTGAGCAGTGGCTACACCTTC	CASSQWVSSGYTF
-	-	TRBV2	TRBJ2-7	TGTGCCAGCATCGACCTAACCTACGAGCAGTACTTC	CASIDLTYEQYF
TRBD1	-	TRBV7-9	TRBJ1-2	TGTGCCAGCAGCCCCCGGACAGGCGGCGGAGACTATGGCTACACCTTC	CASSPRTGGGDYGYTF
-	-	TRBV28	TRBJ1-2	TGTGCCAGCAGTTCCGACAATAACTATGGCTACACCTTC	CASSSDNNYGYTF
-	-	TRBV19	TRBJ2-7	TGTGCCAGTAGTGCGCTGACATCCGGGACACCCTCTGACGAGCAGTACTTC	CASSALTSGTPSDEQYF
TRBD1	-	TRBV18	TRBJ2-3	TGTGCCAGCTCACCAAGGACAGGGATGGATACGCAGTATTTT	CASSPRTGMDTQYF
-	-	TRBV11-1	TRBJ2-5	TGTGCCAGCAGCTTTAGAGGAGGGCAGGGACAAGAGACCCAGTACTTC	CASSFRGGQGQETQYF
-	once	TRBV3-1/TRBV3-2	TRBJ2-3	TGTGCCAGCAGCCAAGATTCGGGGGGCAGGACGCAGTATTTT	CASSQDSGGRTQYF